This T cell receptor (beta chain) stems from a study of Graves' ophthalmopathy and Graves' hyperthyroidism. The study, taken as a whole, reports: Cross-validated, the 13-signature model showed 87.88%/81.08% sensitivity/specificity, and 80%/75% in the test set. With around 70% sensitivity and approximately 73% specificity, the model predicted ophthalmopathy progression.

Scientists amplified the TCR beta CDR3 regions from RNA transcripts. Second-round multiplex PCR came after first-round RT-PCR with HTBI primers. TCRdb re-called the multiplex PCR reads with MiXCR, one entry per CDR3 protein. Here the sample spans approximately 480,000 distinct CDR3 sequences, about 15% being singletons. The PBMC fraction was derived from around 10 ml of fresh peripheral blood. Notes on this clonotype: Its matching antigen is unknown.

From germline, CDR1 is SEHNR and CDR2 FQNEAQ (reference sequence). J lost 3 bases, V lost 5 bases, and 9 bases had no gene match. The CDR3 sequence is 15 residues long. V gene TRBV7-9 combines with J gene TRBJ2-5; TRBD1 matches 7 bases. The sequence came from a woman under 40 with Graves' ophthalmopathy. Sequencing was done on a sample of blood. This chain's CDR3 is CASSPWQGQKETQYF. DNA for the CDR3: TGTGCCAGCAGCCCATGGCAGGGACAGAAAGAGACCCAGTACTTC.